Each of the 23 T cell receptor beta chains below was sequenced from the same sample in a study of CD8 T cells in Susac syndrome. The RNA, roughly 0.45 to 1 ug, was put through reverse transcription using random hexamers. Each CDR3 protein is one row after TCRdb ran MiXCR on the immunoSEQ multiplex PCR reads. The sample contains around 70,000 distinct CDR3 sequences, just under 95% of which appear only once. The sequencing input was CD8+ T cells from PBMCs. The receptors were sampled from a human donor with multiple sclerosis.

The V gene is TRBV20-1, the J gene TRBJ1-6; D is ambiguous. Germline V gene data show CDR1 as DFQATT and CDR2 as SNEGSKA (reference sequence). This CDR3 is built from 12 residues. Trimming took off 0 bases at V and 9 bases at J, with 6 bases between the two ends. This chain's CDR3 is CSARDPGSPLHF. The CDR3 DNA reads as TGCAGTGCTAGAGATCCTGGTTCACCCCTCCACTTT.

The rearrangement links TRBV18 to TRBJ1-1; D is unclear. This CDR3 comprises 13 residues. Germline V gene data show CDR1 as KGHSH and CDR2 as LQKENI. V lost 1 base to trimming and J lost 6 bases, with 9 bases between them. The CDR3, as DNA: TGTGCCAGCTCACCACAGGGTGGTGCTGAAGCTTTCTTT. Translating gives CASSPQGGAEAFF. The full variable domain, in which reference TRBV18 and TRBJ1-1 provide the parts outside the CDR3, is NAGVMQNPRHLVRRRGQEARLRCSPMKGHSHVYWYRQLPEEGLKFMVYLQKENIIDESGMPKERFSAEFPKEGPSILRIQQVVRGDSAAYFCASSPQGGAEAFFGQGTRLTVV.

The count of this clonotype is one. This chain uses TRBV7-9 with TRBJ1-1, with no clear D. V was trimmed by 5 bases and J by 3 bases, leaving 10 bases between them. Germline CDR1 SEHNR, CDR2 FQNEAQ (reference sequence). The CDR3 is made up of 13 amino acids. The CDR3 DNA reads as TGTGCCAGCAGCCCCCCGGGGTACACTGAAGCTTTCTTT. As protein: CASSPPGYTEAFF.

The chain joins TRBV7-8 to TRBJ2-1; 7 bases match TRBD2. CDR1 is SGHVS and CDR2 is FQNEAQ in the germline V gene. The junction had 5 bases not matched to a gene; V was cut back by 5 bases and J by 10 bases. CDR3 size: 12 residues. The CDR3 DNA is TGTGCCAGCAGCCCGGGGGGAGCCGAGCAGTTCTTC. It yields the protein CASSPGGAEQFF. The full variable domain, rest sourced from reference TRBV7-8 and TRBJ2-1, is GAGVSQSPRYKVAKRGQDVALRCDPISGHVSLFWYQQALGQGPEFLTYFQNEAQLDKSGLPSDRFFAERPEGSVSTLKIQRTQQEDSAVYLCASSPGGAEQFFGPGTRLTVL.

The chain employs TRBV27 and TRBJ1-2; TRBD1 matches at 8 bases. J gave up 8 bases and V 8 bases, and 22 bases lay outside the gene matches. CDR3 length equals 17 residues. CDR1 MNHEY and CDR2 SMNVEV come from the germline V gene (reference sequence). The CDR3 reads CASGDDSTKDRVAGYTF. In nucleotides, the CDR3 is TGTGCCAGCGGCGACGACAGTACTAAGGACAGGGTAGCCGGCTACACCTTC.

The CDR3 coding sequence is TGTGCCAGCAGTGCAGCTTTTTCATACTATAATTCACCCCTCCACTTT. Its protein product is CASSAAFSYYNSPLHF. The rearrangement uses TRBV28 and TRBJ1-6, with unresolved D. Deletions cut 5 bases from V and 3 bases from J, with 14 bases between. The CDR3 is 16 amino acids. In germline, CDR1 is MDHEN, CDR2 SYDVKM.

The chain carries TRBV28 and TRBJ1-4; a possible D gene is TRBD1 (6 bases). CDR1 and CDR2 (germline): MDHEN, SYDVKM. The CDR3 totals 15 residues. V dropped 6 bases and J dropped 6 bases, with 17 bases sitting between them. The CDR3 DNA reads TGTGCCAGCAGCCCTCTAGGGGGACGGGATGAAAAACTGTTTTTT. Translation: CASSPLGGRDEKLFF.

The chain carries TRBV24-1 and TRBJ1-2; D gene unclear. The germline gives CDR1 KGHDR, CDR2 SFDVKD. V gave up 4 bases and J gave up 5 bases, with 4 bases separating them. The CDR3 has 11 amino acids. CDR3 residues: CATSEGYGYTF. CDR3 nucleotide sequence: TGTGCCACCAGTGAGGGGTATGGCTACACCTTC.

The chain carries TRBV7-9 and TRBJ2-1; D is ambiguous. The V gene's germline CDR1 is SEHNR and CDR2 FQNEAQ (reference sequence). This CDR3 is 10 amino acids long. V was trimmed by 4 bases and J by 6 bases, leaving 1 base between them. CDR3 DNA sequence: TGTGCCAGCAGCTCCAATGAGCAGTTCTTC. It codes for CASSSNEQFF. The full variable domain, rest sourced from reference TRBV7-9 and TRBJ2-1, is DTGVSQNPRHKITKRGQNVTFRCDPISEHNRLYWYRQTLGQGPEFLTYFQNEAQLEKSRLLSDRFSAERPKGSFSTLEIQRTEQGDSAMYLCASSSNEQFFGPGTRLTVL.

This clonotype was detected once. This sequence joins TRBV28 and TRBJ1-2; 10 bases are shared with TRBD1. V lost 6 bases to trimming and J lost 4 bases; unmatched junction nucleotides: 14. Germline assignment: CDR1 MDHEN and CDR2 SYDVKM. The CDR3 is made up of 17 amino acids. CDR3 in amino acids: CASSQTGGASWGYGYTF. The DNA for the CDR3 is TGTGCCAGCAGCCAGACAGGGGGCGCATCTTGGGGCTATGGCTACACCTTC.

The CDR3 DNA is TGCAGTGCTTCGACCGGGACTACCAACACAGATACGCAGTATTTT. Protein: CSASTGTTNTDTQYF. The chain recombines TRBV20-1 with TRBJ2-3; 7 nucleotides agree with TRBD2. The CDR3 contains 15 residues. Germline-derived CDR1 and CDR2 are DFQATT and SNEGSKA (reference sequence). The ends lost 5 bases at V and 2 bases at J; junction bases unmatched: 10.

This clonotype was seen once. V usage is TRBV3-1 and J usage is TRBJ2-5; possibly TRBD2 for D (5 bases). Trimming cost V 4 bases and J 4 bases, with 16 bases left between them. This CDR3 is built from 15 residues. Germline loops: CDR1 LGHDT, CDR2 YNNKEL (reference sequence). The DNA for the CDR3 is TGTGCCAGCAGCCGAGACGTTCGAGGGTCAGAGACCCAGTACTTC. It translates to CASSRDVRGSETQYF.

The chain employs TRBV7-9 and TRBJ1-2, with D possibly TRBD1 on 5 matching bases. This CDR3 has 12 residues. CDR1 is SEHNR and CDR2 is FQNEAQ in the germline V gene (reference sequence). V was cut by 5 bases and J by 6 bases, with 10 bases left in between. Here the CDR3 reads CASSPQGNGYTF. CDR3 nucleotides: TGTGCCAGCAGCCCCCAGGGTAATGGCTACACCTTC. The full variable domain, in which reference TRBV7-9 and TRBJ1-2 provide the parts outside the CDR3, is DTGVSQNPRHKITKRGQNVTFRCDPISEHNRLYWYRQTLGQGPEFLTYFQNEAQLEKSRLLSDRFSAERPKGSFSTLEIQRTEQGDSAMYLCASSPQGNGYTFGSGTRLTVV.

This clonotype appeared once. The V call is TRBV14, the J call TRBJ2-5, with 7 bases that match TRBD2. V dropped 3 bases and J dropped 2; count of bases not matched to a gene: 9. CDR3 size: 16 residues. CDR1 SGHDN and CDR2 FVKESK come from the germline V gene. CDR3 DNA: TGTGCCAGCAGCCAGCCCTCGGGACTACAACAAGAGACCCAGTACTTC. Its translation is CASSQPSGLQQETQYF.

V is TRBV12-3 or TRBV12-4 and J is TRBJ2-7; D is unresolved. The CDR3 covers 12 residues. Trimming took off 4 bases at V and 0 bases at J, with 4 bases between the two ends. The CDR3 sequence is CASSWASYEQYF. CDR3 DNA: TGTGCCAGCAGTTGGGCCTCCTACGAGCAGTACTTC.

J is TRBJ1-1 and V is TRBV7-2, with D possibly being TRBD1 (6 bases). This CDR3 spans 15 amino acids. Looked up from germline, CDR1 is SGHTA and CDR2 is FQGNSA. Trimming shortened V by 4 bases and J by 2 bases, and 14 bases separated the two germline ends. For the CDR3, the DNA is TGTGCCAGCAGCTCAACGAGGACAGCAAACACTGAAGCTTTCTTT. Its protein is CASSSTRTANTEAFF.

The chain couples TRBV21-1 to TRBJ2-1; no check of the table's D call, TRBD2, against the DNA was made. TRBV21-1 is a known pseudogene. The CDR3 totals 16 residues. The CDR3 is CASSKSLAGHWNEQFF. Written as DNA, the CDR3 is TGTGCCAGCAGCAAATCACTAGCGGGCCATTGGAATGAGCAGTTCTTC.

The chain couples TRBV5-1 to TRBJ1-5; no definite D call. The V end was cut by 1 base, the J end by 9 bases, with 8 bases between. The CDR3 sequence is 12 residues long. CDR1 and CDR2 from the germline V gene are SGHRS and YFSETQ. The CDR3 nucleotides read TGCGCCAGCAGCTTGCTGGGAGGGCCCCAGCATTTT. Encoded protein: CASSLLGGPQHF.

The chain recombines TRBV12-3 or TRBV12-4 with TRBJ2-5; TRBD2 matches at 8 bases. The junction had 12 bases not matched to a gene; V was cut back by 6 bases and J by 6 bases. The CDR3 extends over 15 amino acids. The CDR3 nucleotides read TGTGCCAGCAGCTACGCGGGGGGACCCAATAAGACCCAGTACTTC. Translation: CASSYAGGPNKTQYF.

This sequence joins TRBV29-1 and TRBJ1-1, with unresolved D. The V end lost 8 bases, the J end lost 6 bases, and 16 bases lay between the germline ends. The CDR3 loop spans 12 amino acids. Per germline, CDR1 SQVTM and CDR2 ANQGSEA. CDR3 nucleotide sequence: TGCAGCTTCGAGGCGGAGGGCCCTGAAGCTTTCTTT. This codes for CSFEAEGPEAFF.

The chain's CDR3 is CASGTGDKKLFF. Here the CDR3 DNA reads TGTGCCAGCGGAACCGGGGACAAAAAACTGTTTTTT. This chain uses TRBV7-9 with TRBJ1-4, with TRBD1 as a possible D gene (6 bases). V was cut by 8 bases and J by 9 bases, with 13 bases left in between. Germline CDR1 and CDR2: SEHNR and FQNEAQ (reference sequence). CDR3 length: 12 amino acids.

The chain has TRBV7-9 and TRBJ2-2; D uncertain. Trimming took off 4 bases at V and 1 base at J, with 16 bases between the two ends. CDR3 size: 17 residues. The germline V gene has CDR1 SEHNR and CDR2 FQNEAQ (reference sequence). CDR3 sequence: CASSSPSVTENTGELFF. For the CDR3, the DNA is TGTGCCAGCAGCTCTCCCTCGGTGACGGAGAACACCGGGGAGCTGTTTTTT.

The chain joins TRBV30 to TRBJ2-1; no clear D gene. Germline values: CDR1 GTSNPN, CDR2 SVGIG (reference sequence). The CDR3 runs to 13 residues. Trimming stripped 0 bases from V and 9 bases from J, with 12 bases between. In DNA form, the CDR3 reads TGTGCCTGGAGTGTTCTGGGGATGGGTGAGCAGTTCTTC. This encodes CAWSVLGMGEQFF.